This T cell receptor (beta chain) was obtained from a study of cytomegalovirus exposure and HLA in healthy donors. The CDR3 contains 12 residues. J lost 6 bases, V lost 10 bases, and 7 bases had no gene match. Germline loops: CDR1 SEHNR, CDR2 FQNEAQ (reference sequence). The PCR used 60 Vbeta and 13 Jbeta primers. The table came from immunoSEQ multiplex PCR; TCRdb's copy has only in-frame clones and leaves some out. This table holds about 120,000 clones, about 60% found once. The genes are TRBV7-9 and TRBJ2-7; 9 nucleotides agree with TRBD1. Sequencing input: PBMCs. The origin of this receptor is a middle-aged man in good health and CMV-seropositive. CDR3 amino acids: CAIRDRVGEQYF. CDR3 coding DNA: TGTGCCATCCGGGACAGGGTTGGCGAGCAGTACTTC.